One sample yielded the 11 T cell receptor beta chains listed below, sequenced in a study of blood T cells in healthy people across ages. A sample-barcoded 5' primer and a J-beta primer mix were used in a second PCR of roughly 6 to 11 cycles. One entry per CDR3 protein, called by TCRdb with MiXCR from the 5' RACE reads. The sample comprises around 900,000 distinct CDR3 sequences, 51% of which are singletons, and about 21% rests with the top ten. Input material: blood. Receptors were obtained from a woman aged 55 to 70 in good health.

The table lists this clonotype with many counts. V and J are TRBV20-1 and TRBJ2-7; 11 positions match TRBD2. CDR3 length equals 15 residues. The V segment lost 2 bases and the J segment 2 bases; nucleotides outside the gene matches: 5. Per the germline V gene, CDR1 is DFQATT and CDR2 is SNEGSKA (reference sequence). CDR3 coding DNA: TGCAGTGCTAGACCTAGACTAGCGGGAACCTACGAGCAGTACTTC. Translating it yields CSARPRLAGTYEQYF.

This sequence joins TRBV29-1 and TRBJ2-1; TRBD2 is a possible D gene (5 bases). V lost 3 bases and J lost 0, with 15 bases in between. Germline V CDR1 and CDR2: SQVTM, ANQGSEA. This CDR3 is built from 16 residues. The CDR3 nucleotides are TGCAGCGTTGACCAGCTAGCTGCTAGCTCCTACAATGAGCAGTTCTTC. Translating it yields CSVDQLAASSYNEQFF.

There are a few counts of this clonotype. V is TRBV5-6 and J is TRBJ1-1; D not certain. There are 14 residues in the CDR3. V gave up 0 bases and J gave up 4 bases, with 10 bases separating them. Per germline, CDR1 SGHDT and CDR2 YYEEEE. The CDR3 here is CASSLGTVVTEAFF. The CDR3 DNA is TGTGCCAGCAGCTTGGGGACGGTGGTCACTGAAGCTTTCTTT.

The rearrangement joins TRBV7-8 to TRBJ2-4, with a possible D match to TRBD2 (5 bases). There are 17 residues in the CDR3. V was pared by 3 bases and J by 0 bases, with 15 bases between. The V gene's germline CDR1 is SGHVS and CDR2 FQNEAQ. This CDR3 reads CASSLFRMRVAKNIQYF. CDR3 coding DNA: TGTGCCAGCAGCTTGTTTCGTATGCGGGTAGCCAAAAACATTCAGTACTTC.

The genes are TRBV5-5 and TRBJ2-1; 14 bases line up with TRBD2. With 2 bases clipped from V and 10 bases from J, the junction kept 11 bases outside the gene matches. Germline lookup yields CDR1 SGHKS and CDR2 YYEKEE (reference sequence). The CDR3 is made up of 17 amino acids. Here the CDR3 reads CASSFRVSGLAGGEQFF. The CDR3 DNA reads as TGTGCCAGCAGCTTCCGAGTCTCTGGACTAGCGGGAGGAGAGCAGTTCTTC.

This sequence joins TRBV2 and TRBJ2-3; D is undetermined. V lost 4 bases and J lost 2, with 10 bases in between. Per germline, CDR1 SNHLY and CDR2 FYNNEI. The CDR3 runs 14 residues. The CDR3 DNA sequence: TGTGCCAGCAGTGGTGGCAGTTACACAGATACGCAGTATTTT. Amino acids: CASSGGSYTDTQYF.

This clonotype appeared a few times. V and J are TRBV15 and TRBJ1-2; the D is unclear. There are 16 residues in the CDR3. V dropped 0 bases and J dropped 8 bases, with 19 bases sitting between them. Looked up from germline, CDR1 is LNHNV and CDR2 is YYDKDF (reference sequence). The CDR3 loop is CATSRDPGVALRGYTF. The CDR3 DNA reads TGTGCCACCAGCAGAGATCCTGGGGTGGCCCTTAGAGGCTACACCTTC.

The chain couples TRBV5-1 to TRBJ2-2; a possible D gene is TRBD2 (5 bases). Trimming cost V 4 bases and J 4 bases, with 8 bases left between them. This CDR3 comprises 13 residues. Looked up from germline, CDR1 is SGHRS and CDR2 is YFSETQ. The CDR3 DNA follows: TGCGCCAGCAGCCCGGACTCCACCGGGGAGCTGTTTTTT. Translating gives CASSPDSTGELFF. The variable domain in full, with the rest retrieved from reference TRBV5-1 and TRBJ2-2, is KAGVTQTPRYLIKTRGQQVTLSCSPISGHRSVSWYQQTPGQGLQFLFEYFSETQRNKGNFPGRFSGRQFSNSRSEMNVSTLELGDSALYLCASSPDSTGELFFGEGSRLTVL.

The chain is built from TRBV19 and TRBJ2-7, with D unresolved. The length of the CDR3 is 12 residues. Germline assignment: CDR1 LNHDA and CDR2 SQIVND (reference sequence). V dropped 6 bases and J dropped 3 bases, with 9 bases sitting between them. CDR3 region: CASSDTYYEQYF. For the CDR3, the DNA is TGTGCCAGTAGCGACACCTACTACGAGCAGTACTTC.

This clonotype came up a few times. The chain uses TRBV4-2 and TRBJ2-7; 13 bases fit TRBD2. This CDR3 has 15 amino acids. The germline V gene encodes CDR1 LGHNA and CDR2 YNFKEQ. V lost 8 bases, J lost 4 bases, and 8 bases stayed unmatched. For the CDR3, the DNA is TGTGCCAGCGCAGGACTAGCGGGAGTTAGTTACGAGCAGTACTTC. Translating gives CASAGLAGVSYEQYF.

The chain recombines TRBV7-3 with TRBJ2-5; 7 bases map to TRBD2. CDR3 length: 15 residues. The germline gives CDR1 SGHTA, CDR2 FQGTGA. J gave up 11 bases and V 4 bases, and 16 bases lay outside the gene matches. The CDR3 nucleotides read TGTGCCAGCAGCTCGAAACGGGGAGGGCCCAATGAGCAGTACTTC. This sequence encodes CASSSKRGGPNEQYF. The entire variable domain, with the rest obtained from reference TRBV7-3 and TRBJ2-5, is as follows: GAGVSQTPSNKVTEKGKYVELRCDPISGHTALYWYRQSLGQGPEFLIYFQGTGAADDSGLPNDRFFAVRPEGSVSTLKIQRTERGDSAVYLCASSSKRGGPNEQYFGPGTRLLVL.